What follows are 15 T cell receptor beta chains derived from one specimen sequenced in a study of CD8+ T cells in alopecia areata. Sequencing used cDNA as its template, made by extracting RNA and reverse transcribing it. Generated by immunoSEQ multiplex PCR, the TCRdb table keeps only in-frame clones and is missing some. Of 90,000 to 150,000 clones listed, approximately 58% are singletons. Sequenced sample: CD4+ T cells sorted from blood. Every receptor here comes from a human donor in good health.

The chain is built from TRBV5-6 and TRBJ2-3; D is unclear. V was clipped by 4 bases and J by 8 bases, with 11 bases between them. The CDR3 length is 12 residues. Germline V CDR1 and CDR2: SGHDT, YYEEEE. CDR3 amino acids: CASSRSAGTQYF. DNA for the CDR3: TGTGCCAGCAGCCGATCAGCTGGTACGCAGTATTTT.

J is TRBJ2-7 and V is TRBV27; D gene ambiguous. Germline CDR1 MNHEY, CDR2 SMNVEV (reference sequence). The germline V and J ends were trimmed by 0 bases and 1 base, with 10 bases remaining between them. This CDR3 has 15 amino acids. Here the CDR3 reads CASSLSPVVSYEQYF. Here the CDR3 DNA reads TGTGCCAGCAGTTTATCGCCGGTAGTGTCCTACGAGCAGTACTTC.

A remark on this clone: In the same sample, other DNA sequences code for this CDR3. The chain is built from TRBV5-1 and TRBJ2-5, with D unclear. V lost 0 bases and J lost 3, with 6 bases in between. The CDR3 length is 13 residues. Germline CDR1 is SGHRS and CDR2 is YFSETQ. Here the CDR3 DNA reads TGCGCCAGCAGCTTGGGAACAGAAGAGACCCAGTACTTC. Amino acid sequence: CASSLGTEETQYF.

With respect to this clone: Other DNA sequences in the same sample also yield this CDR3. V gene TRBV29-1 combines with J gene TRBJ2-1, with D possibly called TRBD1 or TRBD2 (7 bases each). This CDR3 is 15 amino acids long. Germline CDR1 is SQVTM and CDR2 is ANQGSEA. The ends were cut back, 6 bases at V and 1 base at J, with 16 bases in the middle. The CDR3 DNA follows: TGCAGCGTCGGGCGACAGGGAGGGTCCTACAATGAGCAGTTCTTC. Its translation: CSVGRQGGSYNEQFF.

V and J are TRBV18 and TRBJ1-1; TRBD1 matches at 7 bases. CDR1 and CDR2 from the germline V gene are KGHSH and LQKENI. This CDR3 is built from 12 residues. J gave up 8 bases and V 5 bases, and 5 bases lay outside the gene matches. This CDR3 reads CASSFDRVEAFF. In nucleotides, the CDR3 is TGTGCCAGCTCATTTGACAGGGTCGAAGCTTTCTTT.

The chain uses TRBV6-5 and TRBJ2-1; 7 nucleotides match TRBD2. Germline trimming cut 2 bases from V and 9 bases from J; bases unmatched to any gene: 7. This CDR3 has 14 amino acids. From germline, CDR1 is MNHEY and CDR2 SVGAGI. The CDR3: CASSYDGLGREQFF. In DNA, the CDR3 is TGTGCCAGCAGTTACGACGGACTAGGCCGTGAGCAGTTCTTC.

The chain has TRBV4-1 and TRBJ1-5, with D tentatively TRBD1 (5 bases). Germline loops: CDR1 MGHRA, CDR2 YSYEKL. Trimming shortened V by 2 bases and J by 4 bases, and 15 bases separated the two germline ends. There are 16 residues in the CDR3. As DNA, the CDR3 is TGCGCCAGCAGCCAAAGGGGAGGGGAGGCAAATCAGCCCCAGCATTTT. It codes for CASSQRGGEANQPQHF.

CDR3 protein: CASSYDRRTIQYF. In nucleotides, the CDR3 is TGTGCCAGCAGTTATGACAGGAGGACCATTCAGTACTTC. This chain links TRBV27 with TRBJ2-4; D is possibly TRBD1 (6 bases). The CDR3 totals 13 residues. Germline CDR1 and CDR2: MNHEY and SMNVEV (reference sequence). V was trimmed by 4 bases and J by 9 bases, leaving 13 bases between them.

Here the CDR3 DNA reads TGCAGCGCCCGGGCCGGGGTCACAGATACGCAGTATTTT. Protein: CSARAGVTDTQYF. V gene TRBV29-1 combines with J gene TRBJ2-3; a weak D match, TRBD2 (5 bases). V was pared by 7 bases and J by 2 bases, with 13 bases between. Germline loops: CDR1 SQVTM, CDR2 ANQGSEA. The CDR3 consists of 13 residues.

The V gene is TRBV7-9, the J gene TRBJ1-2; no reliable D call. The V end lost 1 base, the J end lost 8 bases, and 8 bases lay between the germline ends. CDR3 length: 12 amino acids. Germline V CDR1 and CDR2: SEHNR, FQNEAQ (reference sequence). Written as DNA, the CDR3 is TGTGCCAGCAGCTTAGTGGGCCGCGGCTACACCTTC. It codes for CASSLVGRGYTF.

The chain links TRBV2 to TRBJ2-7; 9 bases align to TRBD1. The CDR3 contains 14 residues. Germline assignment: CDR1 SNHLY and CDR2 FYNNEI. Germline trimming cut 8 bases from V and 2 bases from J; bases unmatched to any gene: 7. The CDR3 DNA follows: TGTGCCAGCCACCGGGACAGGGTAGCCTACGAGCAGTACTTC. This codes for CASHRDRVAYEQYF.

V gene TRBV5-1 combines with J gene TRBJ2-3; D could derive from TRBD1 or TRBD2 (5 bases each). Germline CDR1 reads SGHRS; CDR2 reads YFSETQ. This CDR3 region has 16 residues. Trimming cost V 5 bases and J 0 bases, with 16 bases left between them. In nucleotides, the CDR3 is TGCGCCAGCAGTTTTACACGGGGCTCTAGCACAGATACGCAGTATTTT. Translated: CASSFTRGSSTDTQYF.

The sample holds a few counts of this clone. The chain carries TRBV29-1 and TRBJ1-5; the D gene is possibly TRBD1 (6 bases). Per the germline V gene, CDR1 is SQVTM and CDR2 is ANQGSEA. The ends were cut back, 7 bases at V and 7 bases at J, with 17 bases in the middle. The CDR3 covers 13 residues. CDR3 loop: CSAAGDLGQPQHF. In DNA form, the CDR3 reads TGCAGCGCTGCAGGGGATTTGGGACAGCCCCAGCATTTT.

This clone was detected only once. This chain connects TRBV18 to TRBJ2-1; 11 positions match TRBD1. J was trimmed by 3 bases and V by 3 bases; bases with no gene match: 1. The CDR3 consists of 15 residues. The germline V gene has CDR1 KGHSH and CDR2 LQKENI. CDR3 region: CASSPGTGGYNEQFF. In nucleotides, the CDR3 is TGTGCCAGCTCACCGGGGACAGGGGGCTACAATGAGCAGTTCTTC.

This chain connects TRBV10-3 to TRBJ1-2; D gene uncertain. Germline CDR1 reads ENHRY; CDR2 reads SYGVKD. V lost 0 bases to trimming and J lost 8 bases, with 16 bases between them. There are 15 residues in the CDR3. CDR3 loop: CAISESRGFPGGYTF. CDR3 sequence (DNA): TGTGCCATCAGTGAGTCCCGAGGTTTCCCAGGAGGCTACACCTTC.